These 18 T cell receptor beta chains originate from one sample sequenced in a study of STAT3 mutations in large granular lymphocyte leukemia. The repertoire was sequenced with immunoSEQ multiplex PCR; TCRdb's copy has only in-frame clones and lacks some. The sample lists 20,000 to 30,000 clones, less than 95% seen once, with approximately 6% in the top ten. No antigen has been identified for these receptors. Notes on the study in general: Every T-cell large granular lymphocyte leukemia patient had at least one immunodominant TCR beta clonotype.

Material for sequencing was peripheral blood mononuclear cells. The receptors stem from a man in his forties with T-cell large granular lymphocyte leukemia. Some clones in this sample may be carry-over from other donors' samples.

The V and J genes are TRBV19 and TRBJ1-4; TRBD1 agrees at 9 bases. There are 15 residues in the CDR3. V trimming: 5 bases; J trimming: 7 bases; junction bases outside the gene matches: 8. Germline CDR1 reads LNHDA; CDR2 reads SQIVND (reference sequence). The CDR3 DNA reads as TGTGCCAGTAGTTCAATGACAGGGGGAGGTGAAAAACTGTTTTTT. Protein: CASSSMTGGGEKLFF.

The chain combines TRBV7-9 with TRBJ2-5; tentative D call: TRBD1 (6 bases). This CDR3 has 13 amino acids. Per the germline V gene, CDR1 is SEHNR and CDR2 is FQNEAQ (reference sequence). V was trimmed by 1 base and J by 3 bases, leaving 6 bases between them. As DNA, the CDR3 is TGTGCCAGCAGCTTAGACAGGGAAGAGACCCAGTACTTC. Protein product: CASSLDREETQYF.

This clone turned up a few times. The chain uses TRBV12-5 and TRBJ2-7, with D uncertain. Germline CDR1 LGHNT, CDR2 FRNRAP. Trimming pared 7 bases from V and 6 bases from J, leaving 13 bases between. The CDR3 consists of 12 residues. Here the CDR3 reads CASAMSGGEQYF. The CDR3 DNA sequence: TGTGCTAGTGCCATGTCGGGCGGCGAGCAGTACTTC.

The J gene is TRBJ2-7, the V gene TRBV10-2; 11 bases are shared with TRBD1. The germline V gene has CDR1 WSHSY and CDR2 SAAADI. The CDR3 extends over 16 amino acids. The J segment lost 1 base and the V segment lost 4 bases, leaving 6 bases of the junction unmatched. CDR3 DNA sequence: TGCGCCAGCAGTGTTTTGGACAGGGGGCATTCCTACGAGCAGTACTTC. Its translation: CASSVLDRGHSYEQYF.

The gene calls are TRBV30 and TRBJ1-4, with 8 bases identical to TRBD1. The V gene's germline CDR1 is GTSNPN and CDR2 SVGIG (reference sequence). The CDR3 runs to 14 residues. V shed 1 base, J shed 10 bases, and the junction held 8 bases outside the gene matches. CDR3 protein: CAWSEDQGARKLFF. The CDR3 bases are TGTGCCTGGAGTGAGGACCAGGGGGCCCGAAAACTGTTTTTT.

J is TRBJ2-7 and V is TRBV5-1, with D possibly TRBD1 on 6 matching bases. The CDR3 loop spans 14 amino acids. Germline-derived CDR1 and CDR2 are SGHRS and YFSETQ. The V gene lost 3 bases and the J gene lost 3 bases, with 13 bases spanning the gap. CDR3: CASSYREEFYEQYF. DNA for the CDR3: TGCGCCAGCAGCTACAGGGAAGAGTTCTACGAGCAGTACTTC. The full variable domain, in which reference TRBV5-1 and TRBJ2-7 provide the parts outside the CDR3, is KAGVTQTPRYLIKTRGQQVTLSCSPISGHRSVSWYQQTPGQGLQFLFEYFSETQRNKGNFPGRFSGRQFSNSRSEMNVSTLELGDSALYLCASSYREEFYEQYFGPGTRLTVT.

V usage is TRBV5-4 and J usage is TRBJ1-2; D unclear. Germline-derived CDR1 and CDR2 are SGHNT and YYREEE (reference sequence). This CDR3 has 12 amino acids. Trimming took 2 bases from V and 8 from J, leaving 10 bases between them. For the CDR3, the DNA is TGTGCCAGCAGCTTTTTCGCCGGGGGCTACACCTTC. The encoded protein is CASSFFAGGYTF.

This clone was seen only once. The V call is TRBV9, the J call TRBJ2-5, with 16 positions matching TRBD2. Germline lookup yields CDR1 SGDLS and CDR2 YYNGEE. CDR3 length equals 17 residues. With 3 bases clipped from V and 5 bases from J, the junction kept 7 bases outside the gene matches. The CDR3 sequence: CASSDPGTSGGAETQYF. The CDR3 nucleotides read TGTGCCAGCAGCGATCCCGGGACTAGCGGGGGGGCGGAGACCCAGTACTTC.

This clone was seen once. The rearrangement links TRBV30 to TRBJ1-4; 7 positions agree with TRBD1. In germline, CDR1 is GTSNPN, CDR2 SVGIG (reference sequence). J gave up 4 bases and V 3 bases, and 5 bases lay outside the gene matches. The CDR3 is 14 amino acids. The CDR3, as DNA: TGTGCCTGGAGCCTGGGACAGAGTAATGAAAAACTGTTTTTT. Translated: CAWSLGQSNEKLFF.

The chain joins TRBV10-3 to TRBJ2-7; 9 bases match TRBD1. The junction had 13 bases not matched to a gene; V was cut back by 10 bases and J by 3 bases. CDR3 size: 15 residues. Germline lookup yields CDR1 ENHRY and CDR2 SYGVKD. This CDR3 reads CATRGQGLNGYEQYF. The DNA of the CDR3 is TGTGCCACCAGGGGACAGGGTCTGAATGGCTACGAGCAGTACTTC.

This chain connects TRBV28 to TRBJ2-7, with a possible D match to TRBD2 (5 bases). This CDR3 has 13 residues. From germline, CDR1 is MDHEN and CDR2 SYDVKM. The V gene lost 5 bases and the J gene lost 3 bases, with 11 bases spanning the gap. The CDR3 DNA reads as TGTGCCAGCAGTCCGGGATTGCGCTACGAGCAGTACTTC. It encodes CASSPGLRYEQYF.

The chain recombines TRBV7-9 with TRBJ1-1; no reliable D call. Trimming cost V 1 base and J 10 bases, with 13 bases left between them. Germline-derived CDR1 and CDR2 are SEHNR and FQNEAQ (reference sequence). The CDR3 is made up of 13 amino acids. As DNA, the CDR3 is TGTGCCAGCAGCTTAGGATCGCGTGATGCAGCTTTCTTT. The encoded protein is CASSLGSRDAAFF.

The chain couples TRBV19 to TRBJ2-6; D is perhaps TRBD2 (5 bases). Trimming removed 1 base at V and 0 bases at J, with 10 bases between. Germline V gene data show CDR1 as LNHDA and CDR2 as SQIVND (reference sequence). CDR3 length: 17 residues. This chain's CDR3 is CASSIGGSGSGANVLTF. The CDR3 nucleotides are TGTGCCAGTAGTATAGGAGGAAGCGGCTCTGGGGCCAACGTCCTGACTTTC.

The chain recombines TRBV18 with TRBJ1-5; 10 bases are shared with TRBD1. CDR3 size: 16 residues. Trimming took 3 bases from V and 2 from J; bases not matched to a gene: 4. CDR1 and CDR2 (germline): KGHSH, LQKENI. The CDR3 DNA is TGTGCCAGCTCACCGGGGACAGGGGAGCGCAATCAGCCCCAGCATTTT. It specifies CASSPGTGERNQPQHF.

V usage is TRBV27 and J usage is TRBJ1-5, with D perhaps matching TRBD1 (5 bases). This CDR3 is 14 amino acids long. Germline CDR1 reads MNHEY; CDR2 reads SMNVEV (reference sequence). V was trimmed by 8 bases and J by 7 bases, leaving 18 bases between them. This chain's CDR3 is CASHPSGSRQPQHF. In DNA form, the CDR3 reads TGTGCCAGCCATCCATCAGGGTCACGGCAGCCCCAGCATTTT.

The table lists this clone with a few counts. This chain uses TRBV4-3 with TRBJ1-6; D gene ambiguous. Germline CDR1 is LGHNA and CDR2 is YSLEER. V dropped 0 bases and J dropped 6 bases, with 6 bases sitting between them. This CDR3 has 14 amino acids. In DNA form, the CDR3 reads TGCGCCAGCAGCCAAGATAGGTCTAATTCACCCCTCCACTTT. This encodes CASSQDRSNSPLHF.

The chain has TRBV2 and TRBJ1-6; the match to TRBD1 covers 9 bases. Germline CDR1 and CDR2: SNHLY and FYNNEI. The CDR3 covers 14 residues. V lost 7 bases to trimming and J lost 7 bases; unmatched junction nucleotides: 5. The CDR3 loop is CASNNGQGNSPLHF. DNA of the CDR3: TGTGCCAGCAATAATGGACAGGGGAATTCACCCCTCCACTTT.

The rearrangement uses TRBV19 and TRBJ1-5; weak D call: TRBD1 (5 bases). This CDR3 is 16 amino acids long. The V end was cut by 4 bases, the J end by 2 bases, with 15 bases between. The V gene's germline CDR1 is LNHDA and CDR2 SQIVND (reference sequence). The CDR3 loop is CASSKKAGGGNQPQHF. The CDR3 bases are TGTGCCAGTAGTAAGAAGGCCGGGGGTGGCAATCAGCCCCAGCATTTT.